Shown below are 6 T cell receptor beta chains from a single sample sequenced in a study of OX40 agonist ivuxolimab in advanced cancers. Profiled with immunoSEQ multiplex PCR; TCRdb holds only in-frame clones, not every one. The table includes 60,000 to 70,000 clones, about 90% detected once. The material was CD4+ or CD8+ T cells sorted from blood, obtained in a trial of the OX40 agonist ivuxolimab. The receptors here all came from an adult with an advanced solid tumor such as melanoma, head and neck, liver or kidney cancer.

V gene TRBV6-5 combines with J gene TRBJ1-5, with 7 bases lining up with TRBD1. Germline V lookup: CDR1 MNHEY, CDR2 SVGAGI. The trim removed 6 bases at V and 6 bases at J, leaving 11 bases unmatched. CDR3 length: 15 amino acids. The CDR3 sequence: CASRKRGPGGQPQHF. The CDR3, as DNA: TGTGCCAGCAGAAAAAGGGGGCCGGGTGGTCAGCCCCAGCATTTT.

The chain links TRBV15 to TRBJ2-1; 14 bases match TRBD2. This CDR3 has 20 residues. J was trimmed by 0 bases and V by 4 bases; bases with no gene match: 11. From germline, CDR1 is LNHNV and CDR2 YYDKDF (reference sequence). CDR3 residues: CATSKRLAGGPFRSYNEQFF. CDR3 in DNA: TGTGCCACCAGCAAAAGACTAGCGGGAGGGCCTTTCCGCTCCTACAATGAGCAGTTCTTC.

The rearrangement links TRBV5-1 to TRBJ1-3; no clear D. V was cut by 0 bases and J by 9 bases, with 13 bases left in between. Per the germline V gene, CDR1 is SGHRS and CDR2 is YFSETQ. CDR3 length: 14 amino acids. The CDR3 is CASSLAGRGSTIYF. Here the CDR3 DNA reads TGCGCCAGCAGCTTGGCCGGGAGAGGCTCCACCATATATTTT. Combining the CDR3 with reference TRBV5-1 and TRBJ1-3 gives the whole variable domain KAGVTQTPRYLIKTRGQQVTLSCSPISGHRSVSWYQQTPGQGLQFLFEYFSETQRNKGNFPGRFSGRQFSNSRSEMNVSTLELGDSALYLCASSLAGRGSTIYFGEGSWLTVV.

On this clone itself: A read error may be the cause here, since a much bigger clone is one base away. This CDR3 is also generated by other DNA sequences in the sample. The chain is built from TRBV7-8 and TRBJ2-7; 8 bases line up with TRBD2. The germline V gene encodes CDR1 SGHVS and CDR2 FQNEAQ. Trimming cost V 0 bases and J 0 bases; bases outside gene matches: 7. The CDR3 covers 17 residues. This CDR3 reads CASSLALTGGLSYEQYF. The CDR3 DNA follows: TGTGCCAGCAGCTTAGCTCTTACGGGGGGGCTCTCCTACGAGCAGTACTTC.

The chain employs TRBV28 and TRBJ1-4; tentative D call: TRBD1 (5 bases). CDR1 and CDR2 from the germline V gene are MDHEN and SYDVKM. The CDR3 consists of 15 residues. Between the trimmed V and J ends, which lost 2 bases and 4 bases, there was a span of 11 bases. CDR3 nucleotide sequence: TGTGCCAGCAGTTTAAAGGGGCTCGGTAATGAAAAACTGTTTTTT. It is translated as CASSLKGLGNEKLFF.

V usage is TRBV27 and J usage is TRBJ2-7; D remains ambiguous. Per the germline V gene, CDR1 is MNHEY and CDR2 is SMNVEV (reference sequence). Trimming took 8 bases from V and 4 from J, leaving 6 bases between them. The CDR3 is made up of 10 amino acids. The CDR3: CASGNYEQYF. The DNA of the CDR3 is TGTGCCAGCGGAAATTACGAGCAGTACTTC.